Below are 7 T cell receptor beta chains sequenced from a single sample in a study of technical replicates of blood from a few donors. Clones were read by immunoSEQ multiplex PCR, and TCRdb kept only the in-frame ones, dropping some. The data show about 71,000 clones, roughly 96% seen once. The sample consisted of T cells isolated from PBMCs. The origin of the receptors is a human donor in good health.

This chain links TRBV29-1 with TRBJ1-1; TRBD1 is a possible D gene (5 bases). V gave up 7 bases and J gave up 4 bases, with 16 bases separating them. This CDR3 has 13 residues. In germline, CDR1 is SQVTM, CDR2 ANQGSEA. The CDR3 nucleotides read TGCAGCGATGTGACAGTGTCAAGCACTGAAGCTTTCTTT. It yields the protein CSDVTVSSTEAFF.

The V and J genes are TRBV5-6 and TRBJ1-2; the D gene is possibly TRBD1 (6 bases). V lost 6 bases, J lost 1 base, and 10 bases lay in between. The CDR3 runs to 13 residues. The germline V gene has CDR1 SGHDT and CDR2 YYEEEE. CDR3 sequence (DNA): TGTGCCAGCACCGAGGGGGTTAACTATGGCTACACCTTC. Protein product: CASTEGVNYGYTF.

The count of this clone is one. The chain combines TRBV6-5 with TRBJ2-3; D is perhaps TRBD1 (6 bases). V was trimmed by 2 bases and J by 6 bases, leaving 12 bases between them. The CDR3 consists of 14 residues. Germline loops: CDR1 MNHEY, CDR2 SVGAGI. DNA of the CDR3: TGTGCCAGCAGTTACGTTTCAGGGGCCGATACGCAGTATTTT. Translating it yields CASSYVSGADTQYF.

The V call is TRBV29-1, the J call TRBJ2-2; D not resolved. This CDR3 comprises 12 residues. V shed 5 bases and J shed 4 bases, with 8 bases lying between them. Germline V gene lookup returns CDR1 SQVTM and CDR2 ANQGSEA. CDR3 amino acids: CSVQPGTGELFF. CDR3 bases: TGCAGCGTTCAGCCGGGCACCGGGGAGCTGTTTTTT.

This chain joins TRBV7-9 and TRBJ1-4, with D tentatively TRBD1 (6 bases). Germline CDR1 and CDR2: SEHNR and FQNEAQ (reference sequence). This CDR3 has 16 amino acids. The V end was cut by 5 bases, the J end by 0 bases, with 13 bases between. CDR3 amino acids: CASSLGGLATNEKLFF. The CDR3 DNA is TGTGCCAGCAGCCTTGGGGGCCTTGCAACTAATGAAAAACTGTTTTTT.

The chain couples TRBV6-1 to TRBJ1-4; 11 nucleotides line up with TRBD1. This CDR3 has 15 amino acids. Germline V gene sequence: CDR1 MNHNS, CDR2 SASEGT. J was trimmed by 3 bases and V by 6 bases; bases with no gene match: 3. The CDR3 here is CASRGQGAANEKLFF. The CDR3 DNA is TGTGCCAGCAGAGGACAGGGGGCTGCTAATGAAAAACTGTTTTTT.

The V gene is TRBV30, the J gene TRBJ1-3, with no clear D. The CDR3 is 14 residues long. Trimming left V 0 bases short and J 0 bases short, with 6 bases between. Germline values: CDR1 GTSNPN, CDR2 SVGIG (reference sequence). CDR3 nucleotide sequence: TGTGCCTGGAGTGTTCTGAGCTCTGGAAACACCATATATTTT. Its translation: CAWSVLSSGNTIYF.